The clone carrying this TCR beta chain was detected ten times or more. Its specificity is not known. This sample is part of a study of neurological immune-mediated disorders. Whole-study results and caveats: The level of TCR clonal expansion was highest in patients with HTLV-1-associated myelopathy and lowest in multiple sclerosis, where it fell below the level seen in healthy controls. Across subjects, no CDR3 amino acid sequence appeared in expanded clones of more than one subject, a finding that suggested private repertoires in all groups.

The authors produced cDNA by 5'RACE using 10-nucleotide random UMIs. TCRdb processed the 5' RACE reads anew with MiXCR; each CDR3 protein has one entry. This sample has around 94,000 distinct CDR3 sequences, with 3.5% to 4% found just once. V was pared by 2 bases and J by 3 bases, with 6 bases of the junction left unmatched. This CDR3 comprises 14 residues. Per the germline V gene, CDR1 is SQVTM and CDR2 is ANQGSEA. The sequence was collected from a woman between 18 and 29 years old with multiple sclerosis. The chain employs TRBV29-1 and TRBJ2-7; the match to TRBD2 covers 8 bases. Sequencing was done on a sample of PBMCs. The CDR3 here is CSVELPSGGYEQYF. As DNA, the CDR3 is TGCAGCGTTGAACTTCCCAGCGGGGGCTACGAGCAGTACTTC.